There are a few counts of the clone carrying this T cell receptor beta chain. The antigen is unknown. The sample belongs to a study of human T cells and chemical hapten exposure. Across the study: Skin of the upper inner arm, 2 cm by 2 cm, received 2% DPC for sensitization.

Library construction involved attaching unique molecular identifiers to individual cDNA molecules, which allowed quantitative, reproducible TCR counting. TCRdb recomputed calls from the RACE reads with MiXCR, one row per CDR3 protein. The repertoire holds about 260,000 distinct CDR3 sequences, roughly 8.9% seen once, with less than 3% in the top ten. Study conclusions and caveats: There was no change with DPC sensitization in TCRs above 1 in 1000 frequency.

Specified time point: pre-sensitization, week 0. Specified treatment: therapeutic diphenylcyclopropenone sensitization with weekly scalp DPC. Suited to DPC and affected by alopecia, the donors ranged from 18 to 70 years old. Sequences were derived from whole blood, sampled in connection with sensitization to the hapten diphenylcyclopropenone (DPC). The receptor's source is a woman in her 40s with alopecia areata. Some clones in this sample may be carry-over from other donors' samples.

The CDR3 protein is CASSLEHPSREQYF. CDR3 coding DNA: TGTGCCAGCAGCTTGGAACACCCGTCTCGCGAGCAGTACTTC. The V gene is TRBV5-6, the J gene TRBJ2-7; D is unresolved. Trimming took off 0 bases at V and 6 bases at J, with 13 bases between the two ends. The CDR3 has 14 amino acids. Germline V CDR1 and CDR2: SGHDT, YYEEEE.